This T cell receptor beta chain emerged from a study of cytomegalovirus exposure and HLA in healthy donors. As for the study in general: Of the donors genotyped, a few hundred in all, over 80% fell in the Caucasian-associated ancestry cluster.

The PCR used 60 Vbeta and 13 Jbeta primers. TCRdb's copy holds only in-frame clones and misses some; the assay was immunoSEQ multiplex PCR. The data contain under 150,000 clones, less than 85% of them singletons. Trimming removed 4 bases at V and 2 bases at J, with 12 bases between. CDR1 SGHNT and CDR2 YENEEA come from the germline V gene. The CDR3 runs 15 residues. Sequences were obtained from PBMCs. This sequence was found in a man aged 35 to 55 in good health and CMV-seropositive. The chain is built from TRBV11-3 and TRBJ2-1, with D possibly being TRBD2 (5 bases). Written as DNA, the CDR3 is TGTGCCAGCAGCTCGGGCGGGCATACCTACAATGAGCAGTTCTTC. Protein sequence: CASSSGGHTYNEQFF.